The present entry profiles one T cell receptor beta chain with its context. Its antigen is as yet unknown. This sample is drawn from a study of T cell responses to AZD1222 COVID-19 vaccine. Whole-study results and caveats: It was only a handful of AZD1222 recipients who were seropositive at baseline. Most donors were white British and more were female, and clonal diversity was possibly underestimated. Scientists sampled the repertoires only once the peak T cell response had passed. Of spike-specific TCRs, nearly half reportedly target regions left unmutated in variants.

Profiling relied on immunoSEQ multiplex PCR, and the TCRdb table lists in-frame clones only, not all of them. The sample yields about 100,000 clones, 88% seen once. The specimen comprised peripheral blood, sampled on day 0 of AZD1222 vaccination. The sequence was collected from an adult in good health.

The CDR3 is CASSKNRVNTEAFF. CDR3 DNA sequence: TGTGCCAGCAGTAAGAACAGGGTGAACACTGAAGCTTTCTTT. The chain is built from TRBV27 and TRBJ1-1, with D maybe TRBD1 (6 bases). Germline CDR1 reads MNHEY; CDR2 reads SMNVEV (reference sequence). The CDR3 runs 14 residues. Trimming removed 5 bases from V and 0 bases from J, with 10 bases in between.